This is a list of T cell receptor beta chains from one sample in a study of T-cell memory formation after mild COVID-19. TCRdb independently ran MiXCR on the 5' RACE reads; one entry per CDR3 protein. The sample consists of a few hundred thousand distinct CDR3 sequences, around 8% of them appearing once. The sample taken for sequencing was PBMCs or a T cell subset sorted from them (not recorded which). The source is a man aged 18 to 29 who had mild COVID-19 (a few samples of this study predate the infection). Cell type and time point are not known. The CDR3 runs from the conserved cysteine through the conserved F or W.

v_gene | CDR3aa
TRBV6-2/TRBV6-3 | CASRGGPEAFF
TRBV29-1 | CSFRVAGANVLTF
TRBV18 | CASSPPNGGAGDTQYF
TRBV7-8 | CASSLGDRGTGELFF
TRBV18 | CASFRDRDSYEQYF
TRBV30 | CAWSVRRALAFF
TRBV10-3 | CATAGTGNYGYTF
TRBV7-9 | CASSFGTSGGVYNEQFF
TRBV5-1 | CASSPRFGQPQHF
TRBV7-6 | CASSFTGGLGTDTQYF
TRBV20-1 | CSARKGLGQAGETQYF
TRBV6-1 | CASSEGAIGSF
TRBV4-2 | CASSQDPAGGADTQYF
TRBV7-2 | CASRNTDTQYF
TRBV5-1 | CASSSTDSTDTQYF
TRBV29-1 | CSVEDLDTDTQYF
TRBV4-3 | CASSLLAGTSSYEQYF
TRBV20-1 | CSARGGELFF
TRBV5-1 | CASSFTLTDYEQYF
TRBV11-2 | CASSLGGPTTNEKLFF
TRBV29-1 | CSVKTGRSHEQFF
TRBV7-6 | CASSPSLGSPLHF
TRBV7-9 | CASSSTGVGYGYTF
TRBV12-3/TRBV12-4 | CASRDRENGYTF
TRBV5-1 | CASSLQADLNPDTQYF
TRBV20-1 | CSALDPGKTQYF
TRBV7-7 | CASRKILASTDTQYF
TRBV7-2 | CASSQTGTGDFYGYTF
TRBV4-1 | CASSQVAGVLTEAFF
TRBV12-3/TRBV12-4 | CASSHRDRGHEQFF